This is a list of T cell receptor beta chains from one sample in a study of cytomegalovirus exposure and HLA in healthy donors. Libraries were prepared by immunoSEQ multiplex PCR; TCRdb keeps only in-frame clonotypes and omits some of them. The sample includes under 150,000 clones, around 78% of them seen just once. The specimen was PBMCs. All receptors derive from a woman between 45 and 60 years old in good health and CMV-seronegative. The CDR3 runs from the conserved cysteine through the conserved F or W. The D gene is left open where the match is weak. The size of a clone is reported for some rows only, either as once, few or many, or as a class for expanded clones.

D gene: TRBD1
J gene: TRBJ2-5
V gene: TRBV18
clone size: .
CDR3 length: 15
CDR3 protein: CASSPTGVGQETQYF
CDR3 DNA: TGTGCCAGCTCGCCTACAGGGGTGGGCCAAGAGACCCAGTACTTC

D gene: TRBD1
J gene: TRBJ1-2
V gene: TRBV4-3
clone size: .
CDR3 length: 16
CDR3 protein: CVSSHQTSGTGNGYTF
CDR3 DNA: TGCGTCAGCAGCCACCAAACCTCCGGGACAGGGAATGGCTACACCTTC

D gene: TRBD2
J gene: TRBJ2-4
V gene: TRBV29-1
clone size: .
CDR3 length: 13
CDR3 protein: CSVEGTRGNIQYF
CDR3 DNA: TGCAGCGTTGAGGGGACTAGGGGAAACATTCAGTACTTC

D gene: TRBD1
J gene: TRBJ1-2
V gene: TRBV6-6
clone size: .
CDR3 length: 12
CDR3 protein: CASSRDRDGYTF
CDR3 DNA: TGTGCCAGCAGCCGGGACAGAGATGGCTACACCTTC

D gene: .
J gene: TRBJ2-2
V gene: TRBV12-5
clone size: few
CDR3 length: 13
CDR3 protein: CASGQRSLGELFF
CDR3 DNA: TGTGCTAGTGGCCAGCGCTCCCTCGGGGAGCTGTTTTTT

D gene: .
J gene: TRBJ2-3
V gene: TRBV5-6
clone size: .
CDR3 length: 17
CDR3 protein: CASSLDIQGGPTDTQYF
CDR3 DNA: TGTGCCAGCAGCTTGGATATTCAGGGGGGCCCCACAGATACGCAGTATTTT

D gene: .
J gene: TRBJ2-7
V gene: TRBV4-1
clone size: once
CDR3 length: 15
CDR3 protein: CASSQEGGVVYEQYF
CDR3 DNA: TGCGCCAGCAGCCAAGAAGGGGGGGTGGTCTACGAGCAGTACTTC

D gene: .
J gene: TRBJ1-2
V gene: TRBV5-6
clone size: .
CDR3 length: 16
CDR3 protein: CASSSFPAGNYYGYTF
CDR3 DNA: TGTGCCAGCAGCTCCTTTCCGGCGGGGAATTACTATGGCTACACCTTC

D gene: .
J gene: TRBJ1-1
V gene: TRBV5-1
clone size: .
CDR3 length: 13
CDR3 protein: CASSLSRYTEAFF
CDR3 DNA: TGCGCCAGCAGCTTGTCCAGGTACACTGAAGCTTTCTTT

D gene: TRBD2
J gene: TRBJ2-1
V gene: TRBV19
clone size: .
CDR3 length: 13
CDR3 protein: CASSKGSSGEQFF
CDR3 DNA: TGTGCCAGTAGTAAGGGATCTAGCGGTGAGCAGTTCTTC

D gene: TRBD1
J gene: TRBJ1-5
V gene: TRBV7-2
clone size: once
CDR3 length: 15
CDR3 protein: CASSLWAGGGQPQHF
CDR3 DNA: TGTGCCAGCAGCTTATGGGCAGGGGGCGGACAGCCCCAGCATTTT

D gene: TRBD1
J gene: TRBJ1-1
V gene: TRBV7-3
clone size: .
CDR3 length: 14
CDR3 protein: CASSDRVEGTEAFF
CDR3 DNA: TGTGCCAGCAGCGACAGGGTTGAGGGCACTGAAGCTTTCTTT

D gene: .
J gene: TRBJ1-5
V gene: TRBV12-5
clone size: .
CDR3 length: 14
CDR3 protein: CASGNGGANQPQHF
CDR3 DNA: TGTGCTAGTGGGAACGGGGGGGCTAATCAGCCCCAGCATTTT

D gene: .
J gene: TRBJ2-3
V gene: TRBV6-6
clone size: few
CDR3 length: 13
CDR3 protein: CASRSPTTDTQYF
CDR3 DNA: TGTGCCAGCCGGAGTCCGACCACAGATACGCAGTATTTT

D gene: .
J gene: TRBJ1-1
V gene: TRBV29-1
clone size: .
CDR3 length: 14
CDR3 protein: CSVEEWGGATEAFF
CDR3 DNA: TGCAGCGTTGAAGAGTGGGGGGGTGCCACTGAAGCTTTCTTT

D gene: TRBD1
J gene: TRBJ1-4
V gene: TRBV5-4
clone size: .
CDR3 length: 15
CDR3 protein: CASSLVGQGSEKLFF
CDR3 DNA: TGTGCCAGCAGCTTGGTCGGACAGGGGAGTGAAAAACTGTTTTTT

D gene: .
J gene: TRBJ2-1
V gene: TRBV10-3
clone size: .
CDR3 length: 15
CDR3 protein: CAITPEAATYNEQFF
CDR3 DNA: TGTGCCATCACCCCGGAGGCGGCAACCTACAATGAGCAGTTCTTC

D gene: TRBD1
J gene: TRBJ1-1
V gene: TRBV11-2
clone size: .
CDR3 length: 17
CDR3 protein: CASSFTTGISWNTEAFF
CDR3 DNA: TGTGCCAGCAGCTTTACGACAGGGATTAGTTGGAACACTGAAGCTTTCTTT

D gene: TRBD1
J gene: TRBJ2-7
V gene: TRBV11-2
clone size: .
CDR3 length: 12
CDR3 protein: CASSLPLGDSLF
CDR3 DNA: TGTGCCAGCAGCTTACCTTTAGGGGACAGCTTATTC

D gene: TRBD2
J gene: TRBJ2-2
V gene: TRBV5-4
clone size: once
CDR3 length: 19
CDR3 protein: CASSSSGLAGGFNTGELFF
CDR3 DNA: TGTGCCAGCAGCTCATCGGGACTAGCGGGAGGCTTTAACACCGGGGAGCTGTTTTTT

D gene: TRBD1
J gene: TRBJ2-1
V gene: TRBV7-3
clone size: .
CDR3 length: 14
CDR3 protein: CASSFRQGRSEQFF
CDR3 DNA: TGTGCCAGCAGCTTCAGACAGGGTAGGAGTGAGCAGTTCTTC

D gene: TRBD1
J gene: TRBJ2-2
V gene: TRBV13
clone size: .
CDR3 length: 15
CDR3 protein: CASSLGQGQFGELFF
CDR3 DNA: TGTGCCAGCAGCCTCGGACAGGGGCAATTCGGGGAGCTGTTTTTT

D gene: TRBD2
J gene: TRBJ2-5
V gene: TRBV30
clone size: .
CDR3 length: 15
CDR3 protein: CAWSVRLAAQETQYF
CDR3 DNA: TGTGCCTGGAGTGTAAGGCTAGCGGCCCAAGAGACCCAGTACTTC

D gene: TRBD2
J gene: TRBJ2-2
V gene: TRBV11-2
clone size: .
CDR3 length: 15
CDR3 protein: CASSPREGNTGELFF
CDR3 DNA: TGTGCCAGCAGCCCTCGGGAGGGGAACACCGGGGAGCTGTTTTTT

D gene: .
J gene: TRBJ2-6
V gene: TRBV5-1
clone size: .
CDR3 length: 16
CDR3 protein: CASSLVAGDGANVLTF
CDR3 DNA: TGCGCCAGCAGCTTGGTTGCCGGGGATGGGGCCAACGTCCTGACTTTC

D gene: .
J gene: TRBJ2-2
V gene: TRBV7-8
clone size: .
CDR3 length: 16
CDR3 protein: CASSYQRIMNTGELFF
CDR3 DNA: TGTGCCAGCAGCTATCAGCGGATTATGAACACCGGGGAGCTGTTTTTT

D gene: .
J gene: TRBJ2-5
V gene: TRBV5-4
clone size: .
CDR3 length: 16
CDR3 protein: CASSLAGGPYQETQYF
CDR3 DNA: TGTGCCAGCAGCTTGGCTGGGGGCCCGTACCAAGAGACCCAGTACTTC

D gene: .
J gene: TRBJ2-3
V gene: TRBV28
clone size: few
CDR3 length: 14
CDR3 protein: CASRLRNPTDTQYF
CDR3 DNA: TGTGCCAGCAGGCTACGCAACCCCACAGATACGCAGTATTTT

D gene: .
J gene: TRBJ1-1
V gene: TRBV7-9
clone size: .
CDR3 length: 14
CDR3 protein: CASSFVQGNTEAFF
CDR3 DNA: TGTGCCAGCAGCTTCGTCCAGGGGAACACTGAAGCTTTCTTT

D gene: TRBD1
J gene: TRBJ1-6
V gene: TRBV11-2
clone size: .
CDR3 length: 16
CDR3 protein: CASSLSWDSENSPLHF
CDR3 DNA: TGTGCCAGCAGCCTAAGCTGGGACAGCGAAAATTCACCCCTCCACTTT

D gene: TRBD1
J gene: TRBJ2-2
V gene: TRBV5-6
clone size: .
CDR3 length: 12
CDR3 protein: CACGQGSGELFF
CDR3 DNA: TGTGCCTGCGGACAGGGGAGCGGGGAGCTGTTTTTT

D gene: TRBD2
J gene: TRBJ2-1
V gene: TRBV30
clone size: .
CDR3 length: 14
CDR3 protein: CAWSASGDFDEQFF
CDR3 DNA: TGTGCCTGGAGTGCTAGCGGGGACTTCGATGAGCAGTTCTTC

D gene: .
J gene: TRBJ2-7
V gene: TRBV7-2
clone size: .
CDR3 length: 16
CDR3 protein: CASSLEIGELVYEQYF
CDR3 DNA: TGTGCCAGCAGCTTAGAAATCGGGGAGTTGGTATACGAGCAGTACTTC

D gene: TRBD1
J gene: TRBJ1-1
V gene: TRBV5-6
clone size: .
CDR3 length: 16
CDR3 protein: CASSLGQGFVYTEAFF
CDR3 DNA: TGTGCCAGCAGCTTGGGACAGGGTTTTGTATACACTGAAGCTTTCTTT

D gene: .
J gene: TRBJ2-1
V gene: TRBV6-5
clone size: .
CDR3 length: 14
CDR3 protein: CASSYVGLDNEQFF
CDR3 DNA: TGTGCCAGCAGTTACGTTGGACTCGACAATGAGCAGTTCTTC

D gene: .
J gene: TRBJ1-3
V gene: TRBV5-1
clone size: .
CDR3 length: 19
CDR3 protein: CASSLLGLTTLGSGNTIYF
CDR3 DNA: TGCGCCAGCAGCTTACTGGGACTCACCACCTTAGGCAGTGGAAACACCATATATTTT

D gene: .
J gene: TRBJ2-1
V gene: TRBV15
clone size: .
CDR3 length: 15
CDR3 protein: CATSRDRGPNNEQFF
CDR3 DNA: TGTGCCACCAGCAGAGATAGAGGTCCCAACAATGAGCAGTTCTTC

D gene: .
J gene: TRBJ2-7
V gene: TRBV15
clone size: .
CDR3 length: 15
CDR3 protein: CATSREDMALHEQYF
CDR3 DNA: TGTGCCACCAGCAGAGAAGACATGGCACTTCACGAGCAGTACTTC

D gene: TRBD1
J gene: TRBJ1-2
V gene: TRBV28
clone size: once
CDR3 length: 15
CDR3 protein: CASSVGTAANYGYTF
CDR3 DNA: TGTGCCAGCAGCGTAGGGACAGCAGCTAACTATGGCTACACCTTC

D gene: TRBD2
J gene: TRBJ2-1
V gene: TRBV13
clone size: .
CDR3 length: 15
CDR3 protein: CASIPAGGRYGEQFF
CDR3 DNA: TGTGCCAGCATCCCCGCGGGCGGGAGGTATGGTGAGCAGTTCTTC

D gene: .
J gene: TRBJ1-2
V gene: TRBV14
clone size: .
CDR3 length: 16
CDR3 protein: CASSLARTGPPSGYTF
CDR3 DNA: TGTGCCAGCAGCCTCGCTCGTACAGGGCCCCCGAGTGGCTACACCTTC

D gene: .
J gene: TRBJ1-3
V gene: TRBV19
clone size: few
CDR3 length: 17
CDR3 protein: CASRPPTGINSGNTIYF
CDR3 DNA: TGTGCCAGTAGACCGCCGACAGGAATTAACTCTGGAAACACCATATATTTT

D gene: .
J gene: TRBJ1-1
V gene: TRBV15
clone size: .
CDR3 length: 16
CDR3 protein: CATSRAGQRAGAEAFF
CDR3 DNA: TGTGCCACCAGCAGAGCCGGACAGAGGGCTGGTGCTGAAGCTTTCTTT

D gene: TRBD2
J gene: TRBJ2-1
V gene: TRBV19
clone size: .
CDR3 length: 17
CDR3 protein: CASSKGFSGTSHNEQFF
CDR3 DNA: TGTGCCAGTAGTAAGGGGTTTAGTGGGACTAGCCACAATGAGCAGTTCTTC

D gene: TRBD1
J gene: TRBJ2-7
V gene: TRBV7-3
clone size: .
CDR3 length: 14
CDR3 protein: CASSLRTGTYEQYF
CDR3 DNA: TGTGCCAGCAGCTTAAGGACAGGGACCTACGAGCAGTACTTC

D gene: .
J gene: TRBJ2-1
V gene: TRBV18
clone size: few
CDR3 length: 16
CDR3 protein: CASSSGQGSGSNEQFF
CDR3 DNA: TGTGCCAGCTCATCGGGTCAGGGAAGTGGGTCCAATGAGCAGTTCTTC

D gene: .
J gene: TRBJ1-2
V gene: TRBV5-1
clone size: .
CDR3 length: 15
CDR3 protein: CASSDQGGSNYGYTF
CDR3 DNA: TGCGCCAGCAGCGACCAGGGAGGGTCCAACTATGGCTACACCTTC

D gene: .
J gene: TRBJ1-2
V gene: TRBV28
clone size: .
CDR3 length: 13
CDR3 protein: CATTLRGLDGYTF
CDR3 DNA: TGTGCCACTACCCTCCGGGGGTTGGATGGCTACACCTTC

D gene: TRBD2
J gene: TRBJ2-7
V gene: TRBV9
clone size: .
CDR3 length: 14
CDR3 protein: CASSVGLAGVTQYF
CDR3 DNA: TGTGCCAGCAGCGTAGGACTAGCGGGAGTAACGCAGTACTTC

D gene: TRBD2
J gene: TRBJ2-1
V gene: TRBV7-6
clone size: .
CDR3 length: 16
CDR3 protein: CASSETSGTSYNEQFF
CDR3 DNA: TGTGCCAGCAGCGAGACTAGCGGGACTTCCTACAATGAGCAGTTCTTC

D gene: TRBD1
J gene: TRBJ1-2
V gene: TRBV29-1
clone size: few
CDR3 length: 13
CDR3 protein: CSVVGQGPYGYTF
CDR3 DNA: TGCAGCGTTGTGGGACAGGGACCCTATGGCTACACCTTC

D gene: TRBD1
J gene: TRBJ2-5
V gene: TRBV6-1
clone size: few
CDR3 length: 15
CDR3 protein: CASKLPGTAGETQYF
CDR3 DNA: TGTGCCAGCAAGCTTCCTGGGACAGCCGGGGAGACCCAGTACTTC

D gene: .
J gene: TRBJ1-1
V gene: TRBV7-6
clone size: .
CDR3 length: 16
CDR3 protein: CASSLNVTRENTEAFF
CDR3 DNA: TGTGCCAGCAGCTTAAATGTAACCAGGGAGAACACTGAAGCTTTCTTT

D gene: TRBD2
J gene: TRBJ2-3
V gene: TRBV19
clone size: once
CDR3 length: 14
CDR3 protein: CASSIAGDTDTQYF
CDR3 DNA: TGTGCCAGTAGTATCGCGGGGGATACAGATACGCAGTATTTT

D gene: TRBD1
J gene: TRBJ1-1
V gene: TRBV11-3
clone size: .
CDR3 length: 13
CDR3 protein: CASSWTGNTEAFF
CDR3 DNA: TGTGCCAGCAGCTGGACAGGGAACACTGAAGCTTTCTTT

D gene: TRBD1
J gene: TRBJ2-1
V gene: TRBV10-3
clone size: .
CDR3 length: 14
CDR3 protein: CAITRDSSYNEQFF
CDR3 DNA: TGTGCCATCACCCGGGACAGCTCCTACAATGAGCAGTTCTTC

D gene: TRBD1
J gene: TRBJ2-2
V gene: TRBV19
clone size: once
CDR3 length: 16
CDR3 protein: CASSVQGAGNTGELFF
CDR3 DNA: TGTGCCAGTAGTGTCCAGGGGGCTGGGAACACCGGGGAGCTGTTTTTT